In its sample, the clone carrying this T cell receptor beta chain was seen many times. Its cognate antigen is unknown. Study-level results: Tumor memory CD4+ T cell TCR gene usage clustered with blood and lymph node memory CD4+ cells and lymph node naive CD4+ cells.

The CDR3 has 16 residues. V was clipped by 6 bases and J by 5 bases; unmatched bases: 8. CDR1 is MDHEN, CDR2 SYDVKM, per germline. Tregs were sorted as CD4+CD25+CD127-/low cells. After constant-region reverse-primer amplification, full-length variable regions underwent semi-nested PCR with Nested Universal Primer A. TCRdb processed the 5' RACE reads anew with MiXCR; each CDR3 protein has one entry. The sample contains 35,000 to 50,000 distinct CDR3 sequences, 22% of which appear only once. The chain carries TRBV28 and TRBJ2-2, with 11 positions matching TRBD1. The source is a female donor with breast cancer. The source material was Tregs sorted from blood. The CDR3 sequence: CASRSDRGLRTGELFF. CDR3 sequence (DNA): TGTGCCAGCAGATCGGACAGGGGGCTTAGGACCGGGGAGCTGTTTTTT.